The present T cell receptor (beta chain) was sequenced within a study of T cells in Graves' hyperthyroidism and ophthalmopathy. General study findings and limits: The blood repertoire included most of the expanded thyroid clonotypes above 0.001. The authors' 13 V-J model separated ophthalmopathy from stable hyperthyroidism.

Worth noting for this clonotype: Its antigen is still unknown.

The TCR beta CDR3 regions underwent amplification using RNA transcripts as the source. Carried out on the TCR CDR3, a first-round RT-PCR used the HTBI primer set. TCRdb re-derived calls from the multiplex PCR reads in MiXCR, one entry per CDR3 protein. There are 540,000 or so distinct CDR3 sequences in the sample; roughly 50% occur only once, and 15% to 20% lies in the top ten. Uncontrolled infection, other autoimmune disease, pregnancy or lactation barred patients from enrollment. Thyroid ultrasound and orbital computed tomography, with clinical symptoms and serum thyroxine and TRAb, informed diagnoses. Germline V CDR1 and CDR2: LNHNV, YYDKDF (reference sequence). Trimming at V came to 3 bases and at J to 7 bases, leaving 4 bases not matched to a gene. This CDR3 region has 15 residues.

This sequence originates from an adult woman with Graves' disease, either hyperthyroidism or ophthalmopathy (not recorded which). Sample: peripheral blood or thyroid tissue (not recorded which). The rearrangement uses TRBV15 and TRBJ2-1; TRBD2 matches at 12 bases. The CDR3 sequence: CATSRTSGSGNEQFF. The CDR3 coding sequence is TGTGCCACCAGCAGGACTAGCGGGAGTGGGAATGAGCAGTTCTTC. The complete variable domain, with remaining parts taken from reference TRBV15 and TRBJ2-1, reads DAMVIQNPRYQVTQFGKPVTLSCSQTLNHNVMYWYQQKSSQAPKLLFHYYDKDFNNEADTPDNFQSRRPNTSFCFLDIRSPGLGDTAMYLCATSRTSGSGNEQFFGPGTRLTVL.